The 32 T cell receptor beta chains below were found in one sample sequenced in a study of T cells after yellow fever vaccination. One entry per CDR3 protein results from TCRdb running MiXCR on the 5' RACE reads. The sample has 90,000 to 130,000 distinct CDR3 sequences; roughly 8.9% are singletons. Sequencing used CD8+ T cells sorted from PBMCs, obtained 45 days after the yellow fever booster vaccination. Receptors were obtained from a man aged 25 to 45 who received the YFV17D yellow fever vaccine.

The chain carries TRBV12-3 or TRBV12-4 and TRBJ2-5, with 11 positions matching TRBD1. The CDR3 is made up of 15 amino acids. Trimming took 5 bases from V and 5 from J; bases not matched to a gene: 7. CDR3 residues: CASSPRTGGRETQYF. CDR3 nucleotide sequence: TGTGCCAGCAGTCCACGGACAGGGGGCAGGGAGACCCAGTACTTC.

This chain uses TRBV19 with TRBJ2-7; 10 bases map to TRBD1. Trimming at V came to 4 bases and at J to 4 bases, leaving 4 bases not matched to a gene. CDR3 length equals 14 residues. From germline, CDR1 is LNHDA and CDR2 SQIVND (reference sequence). In nucleotides, the CDR3 is TGTGCCAGTAGTAGAAGGGACAGGGGATACGAGCAGTACTTC. Translation: CASSRRDRGYEQYF.

This clonotype was seen a handful of times. The chain carries TRBV12-5 and TRBJ2-1, with TRBD2 as a possible D gene (6 bases). V was trimmed by 2 bases and J by 3 bases, leaving 11 bases between them. The CDR3 covers 15 residues. The V gene's germline CDR1 is LGHNT and CDR2 FRNRAP. The CDR3: CASGLFSGGYNEQFF. The CDR3 nucleotides are TGTGCTAGTGGTTTGTTCTCCGGGGGCTACAATGAGCAGTTCTTC.

This clonotype was seen many times. The gene calls are TRBV29-1 and TRBJ2-4; D is perhaps TRBD2 (5 bases). CDR1 is SQVTM, CDR2 ANQGSEA, per germline. The CDR3 loop spans 11 amino acids. V dropped 5 bases and J dropped 9 bases, with 11 bases sitting between them. This CDR3 is CSVLRDSIQYF. Here the CDR3 DNA reads TGCAGCGTTTTGAGGGATAGCATTCAGTACTTC.

V and J are TRBV5-4 and TRBJ2-5, with D possibly called TRBD1 or TRBD2 (6 bases each). The germline V gene has CDR1 SGHNT and CDR2 YYREEE (reference sequence). The CDR3 length is 15 residues. V was pared by 5 bases and J by 1 base, with 15 bases between. CDR3 sequence reads: CASSYIQGGQETQYF. CDR3 nucleotide sequence: TGTGCCAGCAGTTATATACAGGGAGGCCAAGAGACCCAGTACTTC.

The chain uses TRBV27 and TRBJ2-1; 9 bases agree with TRBD2. The CDR3 consists of 16 residues. CDR1 and CDR2 from the germline V gene are MNHEY and SMNVEV (reference sequence). The V segment lost 5 bases and the J segment 8 bases; nucleotides outside the gene matches: 13. The CDR3 region is CASSPRGGGLIDEQFF. The CDR3 bases are TGTGCCAGCAGTCCCCGCGGGGGGGGGTTAATCGATGAGCAGTTCTTC.

The chain employs TRBV7-8 and TRBJ2-5, with 10 bases identical to TRBD2. V shed 1 base and J 4 bases; nucleotides not matched to a gene: 6. The CDR3 covers 16 residues. Germline lookup yields CDR1 SGHVS and CDR2 FQNEAQ. The CDR3 is CASSLGASGRGETQYF. CDR3 DNA sequence: TGTGCCAGCAGCTTAGGCGCTAGCGGGAGAGGAGAGACCCAGTACTTC.

This clonotype was counted at least ten times. V usage is TRBV28 and J usage is TRBJ2-1; D gene uncertain. CDR1 is MDHEN and CDR2 is SYDVKM in the germline V gene. CDR3 length equals 13 residues. Trimming cost V 5 bases and J 9 bases, with 14 bases left between them. CDR3 residues: CASSPRSGAEQFF. The CDR3 nucleotides are TGTGCCAGCAGTCCTAGGTCCGGTGCTGAGCAGTTCTTC.

This clonotype was detected ten times or more. The chain recombines TRBV7-8 with TRBJ2-3, with 9 nucleotides matching TRBD1. From germline, CDR1 is SGHVS and CDR2 FQNEAQ. The CDR3 contains 15 residues. J gave up 4 bases and V 5 bases, and 7 bases lay outside the gene matches. CDR3 amino acids: CASSQGQGGPDTQYF. The CDR3 region has the DNA TGTGCCAGCAGCCAGGGACAGGGAGGTCCAGATACGCAGTATTTT.

This clonotype was counted between two and nine times. The rearrangement joins TRBV7-9 to TRBJ2-1, with TRBD2 identical over 8 bases. Germline values: CDR1 SEHNR, CDR2 FQNEAQ (reference sequence). The trim removed 1 base at V and 9 bases at J, leaving 8 bases unmatched. This CDR3 is 15 amino acids long. The DNA for the CDR3 is TGTGCCAGCAGCTTAGTGGTAGCGGGATGGTTTGAGCAGTTCTTC. This encodes CASSLVVAGWFEQFF.

The chain uses TRBV25-1 and TRBJ2-7, with D maybe TRBD1 (6 bases). The CDR3 is made up of 12 amino acids. Trimming took 3 bases from V and 5 from J, leaving 8 bases between them. Germline CDR1 MGHDK, CDR2 SYGVNS. The CDR3 bases are TGTGCCAGCAGTGATGGGGGCCACGAGCAGTACTTC. Translating it yields CASSDGGHEQYF.

This clonotype showed up many times. V gene TRBV7-6 combines with J gene TRBJ2-5, with no clear D. V dropped 3 bases and J dropped 4 bases, with 18 bases sitting between them. The CDR3 has 16 residues. Germline values: CDR1 SGHVS, CDR2 FNYEAQ. The CDR3 sequence is CASSLGYDAFGETQYF. For the CDR3, the DNA is TGTGCCAGCAGCTTGGGGTACGATGCGTTCGGAGAGACCCAGTACTTC.

The sample holds many counts of this clonotype. The rearrangement joins TRBV10-3 to TRBJ2-2; the D is unclear. Trimming pared 0 bases from V and 6 bases from J, leaving 2 bases between. This CDR3 contains 12 residues. CDR1 is ENHRY and CDR2 is SYGVKD in the germline V gene. DNA for the CDR3: TGTGCCATCAGTGAGTCATCCGGGGAGCTGTTTTTT. Translated: CAISESSGELFF.

The CDR3 region is CASGPGLHCGELFF. CDR3 nucleotides: TGTGCCAGCGGCCCCGGACTCCACTGCGGGGAGCTGTTTTTT. The genes are TRBV5-5 and TRBJ2-2; D may be TRBD2 (5 bases). CDR3 length equals 14 residues. V dropped 7 bases and J dropped 7 bases, with 17 bases sitting between them. Germline loops: CDR1 SGHKS, CDR2 YYEKEE (reference sequence).

Many counts were recorded for this clonotype. The chain links TRBV6-5 to TRBJ2-3; 7 bases are a match to TRBD2. CDR3 length: 16 amino acids. J was trimmed by 4 bases and V by 0 bases; bases with no gene match: 7. Germline-derived CDR1 and CDR2 are MNHEY and SVGAGI. This CDR3 reads CASSYSGSGHADTQYF. For the CDR3, the DNA is TGTGCCAGCAGTTACTCAGGTAGCGGGCATGCAGATACGCAGTATTTT.

This clonotype was seen repeatedly, ten times or more. The CDR3 bases are TGTGCCAGCAGCTTACGTCCCAACACTGAAGCTTTCTTT. Protein: CASSLRPNTEAFF. The V call is TRBV7-2, the J call TRBJ1-1; D is unresolved. Germline CDR1 is SGHTA and CDR2 is FQGNSA. CDR3 length: 13 residues. The V gene lost 2 bases and the J gene lost 2 bases, with 6 bases spanning the gap.

The chain carries TRBV4-3 and TRBJ2-3; 10 positions match TRBD2. CDR1 and CDR2 from the germline V gene are LGHNA and YSLEER. The CDR3 extends over 16 amino acids. V dropped 1 base and J dropped 5; count of bases not matched to a gene: 6. The CDR3 bases are TGCGCCAGCAGCCAAGTCCCTAGCGGGAGTATAGATACGCAGTATTTT. Its protein is CASSQVPSGSIDTQYF.

This clonotype was seen a handful of times. The rearrangement joins TRBV7-3 to TRBJ2-1, with D perhaps matching TRBD2 (5 bases). V dropped 3 bases and J dropped 7 bases, with 16 bases sitting between them. The CDR3 loop spans 15 amino acids. CDR1 and CDR2 (germline): SGHTA, FQGTGA. Here the CDR3 DNA reads TGTGCCAGCAGCTTGGCGGGTACCTCTGGGAATGAGCAGTTCTTC. This translates into CASSLAGTSGNEQFF.

This clonotype has ten or more counts. The CDR3 here is CASSPTGPSDTQYF. CDR3 nucleotides: TGTGCCAGCAGCCCTACCGGACCCTCAGATACGCAGTATTTT. The genes are TRBV12-3 or TRBV12-4 and TRBJ2-3, with unresolved D. The CDR3 is 14 amino acids. The V end lost 6 bases, the J end lost 4 bases, and 14 bases lay between the germline ends.

This clonotype was recorded many times. The chain carries TRBV6-1 and TRBJ2-7; the D gene is possibly TRBD2 (6 bases). V shed 4 bases and J shed 1 base, with 11 bases lying between them. Germline V gene sequence: CDR1 MNHNS, CDR2 SASEGT. The CDR3 loop spans 14 amino acids. The CDR3, as DNA: TGTGCCAGCAGTGGGAGGGCCGGGTCCTACGAGCAGTACTTC. Translating gives CASSGRAGSYEQYF.

This clonotype was detected ten times or more. J is TRBJ2-5 and V is TRBV7-9; D call uncertain. CDR3 size: 14 residues. The V gene's germline CDR1 is SEHNR and CDR2 FQNEAQ (reference sequence). The V end was cut by 5 bases, the J end by 10 bases, with 20 bases between. The CDR3 region has the DNA TGTGCCAGCAGCCACTCCTCAGACCGTCAGATCCAGTACTTC. Its translation is CASSHSSDRQIQYF.

The chain joins TRBV11-3 to TRBJ2-7, with 9 bases aligning to TRBD1. Germline V CDR1 and CDR2: SGHNT, YENEEA. The CDR3 loop spans 19 amino acids. Trimming at V came to 1 base and at J to 2 bases, leaving 15 bases not matched to a gene. The CDR3 is CASSLVKFRSGTGTYEQYF. The CDR3 bases are TGTGCCAGCAGCTTAGTAAAGTTTCGTTCGGGGACAGGGACCTACGAGCAGTACTTC.

The sample holds many counts of this clonotype. The chain is built from TRBV27 and TRBJ2-1; 7 bases agree with TRBD1. Per germline, CDR1 MNHEY and CDR2 SMNVEV (reference sequence). The CDR3 spans 13 residues. J lost 10 bases, V lost 7 bases, and 10 bases had no gene match. The CDR3 bases are TGTGCCAGCACCGCCGGACAGGATTACGAGCAGTTCTTC. It yields the protein CASTAGQDYEQFF.

This clonotype was detected many times. The genes are TRBV25-1 and TRBJ2-5, with a tentative D call TRBD2 (5 bases). The CDR3 sequence is 14 residues long. The germline V and J ends were trimmed by 4 bases and 1 base, with 10 bases remaining between them. Germline V gene sequence: CDR1 MGHDK, CDR2 SYGVNS. The CDR3: CASSATRAQETQYF. The CDR3 region has the DNA TGTGCCAGCAGTGCTACGAGGGCCCAAGAGACCCAGTACTTC.

The chain employs TRBV7-9 and TRBJ2-1; tentatively, D is TRBD1 (6 bases). CDR1 and CDR2 from the germline V gene are SEHNR and FQNEAQ (reference sequence). V gave up 5 bases and J gave up 7 bases, with 15 bases separating them. CDR3 length equals 14 residues. The CDR3 coding sequence is TGTGCCAGCAGCCCCGGGACACCCTTTAATGAGCAGTTCTTC. Translated, it gives CASSPGTPFNEQFF.

This clonotype has more than one count but fewer than ten. This CDR3 reads CSATLIGASGRNNEQFF. The CDR3 nucleotides are TGCAGTGCTACCTTGATCGGCGCTAGCGGGAGGAACAATGAGCAGTTCTTC. The chain combines TRBV20-1 with TRBJ2-1; 11 bases map to TRBD2. Germline trimming cut 4 bases from V and 5 bases from J; bases unmatched to any gene: 13. The CDR3 totals 17 residues. Germline lookup yields CDR1 DFQATT and CDR2 SNEGSKA (reference sequence).

This clonotype was found a few times. The rearrangement joins TRBV24-1 to TRBJ1-5; TRBD1 might be the D (5 bases). V lost 4 bases to trimming and J lost 5 bases, with 11 bases between them. Germline values: CDR1 KGHDR, CDR2 SFDVKD. The CDR3 loop spans 14 amino acids. The CDR3 DNA reads TGTGCCACCAGTGACCGGGGGTCTCATCAGCCCCAGCATTTT. Its protein product is CATSDRGSHQPQHF.

At least ten counts were recorded for this clonotype. The J gene is TRBJ2-5, the V gene TRBV7-8; D unresolved. This CDR3 region has 13 residues. CDR1 is SGHVS and CDR2 is FQNEAQ in the germline V gene. With 11 bases removed from V and 0 bases from J, the gap between germline ends came to 13 bases. The CDR3 sequence: CAGTKGNQETQYF. The CDR3 nucleotides read TGTGCCGGTACTAAGGGAAACCAAGAGACCCAGTACTTC.

This clonotype appeared many times. The rearrangement uses TRBV20-1 and TRBJ1-6; D not resolved. This CDR3 has 14 residues. V was trimmed by 5 bases and J by 7 bases, leaving 15 bases between them. Germline CDR1 is DFQATT and CDR2 is SNEGSKA (reference sequence). The CDR3 DNA follows: TGCAGTGCTTTAGGCAGTTTCAGGAATTCACCCCTCCACTTT. Its translation: CSALGSFRNSPLHF.

This clonotype was seen ten or more times. The chain joins TRBV5-1 to TRBJ2-7; 10 bases line up with TRBD2. Per germline, CDR1 SGHRS and CDR2 YFSETQ. This CDR3 comprises 16 residues. With 4 bases clipped from V and 2 bases from J, the junction kept 9 bases outside the gene matches. The CDR3 protein is CASSLDQAGGTYEQYF. CDR3 bases: TGCGCCAGCAGCCTAGACCAAGCGGGAGGGACCTACGAGCAGTACTTC. The full variable domain, its missing parts supplied by reference TRBV5-1 and TRBJ2-7, is KAGVTQTPRYLIKTRGQQVTLSCSPISGHRSVSWYQQTPGQGLQFLFEYFSETQRNKGNFPGRFSGRQFSNSRSEMNVSTLELGDSALYLCASSLDQAGGTYEQYFGPGTRLTVT.

The sample holds a few counts of this clonotype. CDR3 loop: CASSRGLGNQPQHF. The DNA of the CDR3 is TGTGCCAGCAGCCGAGGGCTAGGCAATCAGCCCCAGCATTTT. The genes are TRBV12-3 or TRBV12-4 and TRBJ1-5; D gene unclear. V was clipped by 6 bases and J by 2 bases, with 11 bases between them. The CDR3 extends over 14 amino acids.

This clonotype was found many times. The chain couples TRBV25-1 to TRBJ2-4, with a possible D match to TRBD2 (6 bases). V was cut by 1 base and J by 6 bases, with 10 bases left in between. Germline V gene lookup returns CDR1 MGHDK and CDR2 SYGVNS. The CDR3 sequence is 14 residues long. In DNA form, the CDR3 reads TGTGCCAGCAGTGAATGGGGGGAAGGAAACATTCAGTACTTC. Its translation is CASSEWGEGNIQYF. Looking up the rest from reference TRBV25-1 and TRBJ2-4 gives the full variable domain: EADIYQTPRYLVIGTGKKITLECSQTMGHDKMYWYQQDPGMELHLIHYSYGVNSTEKGDLSSESTVSRIRTEHFPLTLESARPSHTSQYLCASSEWGEGNIQYFGAGTRLSVL.